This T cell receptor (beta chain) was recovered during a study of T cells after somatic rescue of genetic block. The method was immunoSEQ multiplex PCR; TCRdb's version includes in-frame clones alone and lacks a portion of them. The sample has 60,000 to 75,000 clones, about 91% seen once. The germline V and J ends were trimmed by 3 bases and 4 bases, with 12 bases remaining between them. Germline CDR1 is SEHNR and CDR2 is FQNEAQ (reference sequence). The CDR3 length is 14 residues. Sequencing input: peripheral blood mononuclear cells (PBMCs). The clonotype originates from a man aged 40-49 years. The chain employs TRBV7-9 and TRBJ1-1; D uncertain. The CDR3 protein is CASSLGGELTEAFF. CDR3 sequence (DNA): TGTGCCAGCAGCTTGGGCGGGGAACTCACTGAAGCTTTCTTT.